A single sample gave rise to the 32 T cell receptor beta chains below, sequenced in a study of beta chain features in type 1 diabetes. Expressed TCRB transcripts were sequenced because the entire RNA isolate underwent reverse transcription. Clones were sequenced by immunoSEQ multiplex PCR, and TCRdb holds only the in-frame ones, with some missing. Here the sample spans hundreds of thousands of clones, 15% to 19% being singletons. The sample was naive CD4+ T cells from blood. The receptor set was obtained from a man aged 18 to 29 in good health.

The gene calls are TRBV5-4 and TRBJ2-3; 7 bases map to TRBD1. Germline CDR1 and CDR2: SGHNT and YYREEE (reference sequence). Losses at the gene ends were 3 bases for V and 1 base for J; bases not matched to a gene: 8. The CDR3 has 16 amino acids. The CDR3 loop is CASSSPTGTGTDTQYF. In DNA form, the CDR3 reads TGTGCCAGCAGCTCACCGACAGGGACGGGCACAGATACGCAGTATTTT.

This clone came up a few times. This chain joins TRBV28 and TRBJ1-4; D is uncertain. CDR3 length: 15 residues. Trimming pared 1 base from V and 0 bases from J, leaving 6 bases between. Germline CDR1 and CDR2: MDHEN and SYDVKM. The CDR3 sequence: CASSLSAATNEKLFF. CDR3 nucleotide sequence: TGTGCCAGCAGTTTATCAGCTGCAACTAATGAAAAACTGTTTTTT.

The chain employs TRBV10-3 and TRBJ2-7, with D hard to call. Between the trimmed V and J ends, which lost 0 bases and 3 bases, there was a span of 6 bases. The CDR3 runs 13 residues. Per germline, CDR1 ENHRY and CDR2 SYGVKD. CDR3 sequence (DNA): TGTGCCATCAGTGAGTCAGCCGACTACGAGCAGTACTTC. It translates to CAISESADYEQYF.

This clone was found a few times. CDR3 residues: CASIPGQQETQYF. The CDR3 DNA sequence: TGTGCCAGCATCCCGGGACAGCAAGAGACCCAGTACTTC. This chain links TRBV28 with TRBJ2-5, with 7 bases lining up with TRBD1. This CDR3 has 13 residues. CDR1 is MDHEN, CDR2 SYDVKM, per germline. Trimming at V came to 7 bases and at J to 2 bases, leaving 4 bases not matched to a gene.

This rearrangement joins TRBV9 to TRBJ1-1; D is perhaps TRBD1 (6 bases). The CDR3 sequence is 15 residues long. Per germline, CDR1 SGDLS and CDR2 YYNGEE. Trimming left V 0 bases short and J 5 bases short, with 14 bases between. The CDR3 DNA follows: TGTGCCAGCAGCGTAGGTCCAGGGGCAAAAACTGAAGCTTTCTTT. Translation gives CASSVGPGAKTEAFF.

This clone has a handful of counts. The V and J genes are TRBV7-9 and TRBJ2-2, with D perhaps TRBD1 (6 bases). Germline V gene lookup returns CDR1 SEHNR and CDR2 FQNEAQ (reference sequence). CDR3 length: 14 amino acids. The V end was cut by 6 bases, the J end by 3 bases, with 11 bases between. CDR3 in amino acids: CASRQRTDTGELFF. CDR3 nucleotide sequence: TGTGCCAGCAGACAAAGGACAGACACCGGGGAGCTGTTTTTT.

This clone occurred a few times. The chain has TRBV10-3 and TRBJ1-5; D call uncertain. The V gene lost 10 bases and the J gene lost 3 bases, with 19 bases spanning the gap. CDR1 and CDR2 (germline): ENHRY, SYGVKD. The CDR3 consists of 15 residues. This CDR3 is CATLGGPKVNQPQHF. Written as DNA, the CDR3 is TGTGCCACCCTTGGCGGACCGAAGGTCAATCAGCCCCAGCATTTT.

This clone has only a few counts. J is TRBJ1-2 and V is TRBV5-1; 8 bases agree with TRBD1. The CDR3 is 13 amino acids. Losses at the gene ends were 2 bases for V and 6 bases for J; bases not matched to a gene: 3. Germline CDR1 is SGHRS and CDR2 is YFSETQ. DNA of the CDR3: TGCGCCAGCAGCTTTTGGACAGGGCATGGCTACACCTTC. Translated, it gives CASSFWTGHGYTF.

Points on this clone: Its ends do not fully match the called genes, so a read error is possible. J is TRBJ2-7 and V is TRBV7-9, with D maybe TRBD2 (5 bases). Germline CDR1 is SEHNR and CDR2 is FQNEAQ (reference sequence). The CDR3 runs 11 residues. The CDR3, as DNA: TGTGCCAGCAGCTTAAAGGGAGCAGTCGACTTC. It codes for CASSLKGAVDF.

The CDR3 reads CASSLESGSIYEQYF. The CDR3 bases are TGTGCCAGCAGCTTAGAATCAGGCTCCATCTACGAGCAGTACTTC. This sequence joins TRBV11-2 and TRBJ2-7; D unresolved. The CDR3 runs to 15 residues. CDR1 and CDR2 from the germline V gene are SGHAT and FQNNGV. V was clipped by 0 bases and J by 3 bases, with 12 bases between them.

The V and J genes are TRBV23-1 and TRBJ1-1; D is undetermined. TRBV23-1 is filed as an ORF, its function uncertain. Between the trimmed V and J ends, which lost 7 bases and 2 bases, there was a span of 17 bases. This CDR3 has 15 amino acids. The CDR3 spells CASTLFRLGNTEAFF. CDR3 nucleotide sequence: TGCGCCAGCACCCTCTTCCGGCTGGGCAACACTGAAGCTTTCTTT.

This CDR3 reads CASSSKDRPHKDTQYF. The CDR3 DNA sequence: TGTGCCAGCAGCTCCAAGGACAGGCCCCACAAGGATACGCAGTATTTT. V gene TRBV7-3 combines with J gene TRBJ2-3; 7 nucleotides match TRBD1. Germline CDR1 and CDR2: SGHTA and FQGTGA. The CDR3 consists of 16 residues. The junction had 13 bases not matched to a gene; V was cut back by 4 bases and J by 6 bases.

This clone was picked up a small number of times. The chain has TRBV4-1 and TRBJ1-2; D is perhaps TRBD1 (6 bases). The V end lost 6 bases, the J end lost 4 bases, and 18 bases lay between the germline ends. The germline V gene encodes CDR1 MGHRA and CDR2 YSYEKL. There are 15 residues in the CDR3. DNA of the CDR3: TGCGCCAGCAGGTCCCTCGGGGGCGGAGGCTATGGCTACACCTTC. Protein: CASRSLGGGGYGYTF.

J is TRBJ2-1 and V is TRBV7-9, with 11 bases that match TRBD2. CDR1 SEHNR and CDR2 FQNEAQ come from the germline V gene (reference sequence). V gave up 5 bases and J gave up 6 bases; unmatched junction bases: 12. The CDR3 runs to 17 residues. CDR3 nucleotide sequence: TGTGCCAGCAGCCTACCCCGGGGTAGCGGGGGGGTCAATGAGCAGTTCTTC. Its translation: CASSLPRGSGGVNEQFF.

The chain links TRBV30 to TRBJ2-1, with 7 bases identical to TRBD2. Germline trimming cut 0 bases from V and 3 bases from J; bases unmatched to any gene: 5. The CDR3 sequence is 15 residues long. The germline CDR1 and CDR2 sequences are GTSNPN and SVGIG (reference sequence). The CDR3 coding sequence is TGTGCCTGGAGTGTACTGTCGGGGGGCTACAATGAGCAGTTCTTC. Its protein product is CAWSVLSGGYNEQFF.

The V and J genes are TRBV7-2 and TRBJ2-2; no definite D call. Germline-derived CDR1 and CDR2 are SGHTA and FQGNSA. The CDR3 runs 14 residues. The V end was cut by 5 bases, the J end by 6 bases, with 13 bases between. The CDR3 nucleotides read TGTGCCAGCAGCCCCCGCCTGGGTCCCGGGGAGCTGTTTTTT. The encoded protein is CASSPRLGPGELFF.

The V gene is TRBV28, the J gene TRBJ2-7; D is ambiguous. Germline assignment: CDR1 MDHEN and CDR2 SYDVKM. V lost 2 bases, J lost 4 bases, and 12 bases lay in between. The CDR3 is 14 residues long. The CDR3 loop reads CASSLDTRAYEQYF. CDR3 DNA: TGTGCCAGCAGTTTAGACACCCGAGCTTACGAGCAGTACTTC.

The chain joins TRBV9 to TRBJ2-1; 11 positions agree with TRBD2. CDR3 length: 16 residues. J lost 1 base, V lost 2 bases, and 2 bases had no gene match. Germline V gene lookup returns CDR1 SGDLS and CDR2 YYNGEE. The CDR3 sequence: CASSVTSGSSYNEQFF. The CDR3 bases are TGTGCCAGCAGCGTCACTAGCGGGAGTTCCTACAATGAGCAGTTCTTC.

This chain joins TRBV11-2 and TRBJ2-1; 7 nucleotides agree with TRBD1. J lost 5 bases, V lost 5 bases, and 6 bases had no gene match. The CDR3 runs 14 residues. Germline V CDR1 and CDR2: SGHAT, FQNNGV. The CDR3 here is CASSRDRVNNEQFF. In DNA form, the CDR3 reads TGTGCCAGCAGCAGGGACAGAGTAAACAATGAGCAGTTCTTC.

This clone was counted between two and nine times. The CDR3 nucleotides are TGCAGCGTGGTCAGGGGCTCCTATGGCTACACCTTC. Encoded protein: CSVVRGSYGYTF. The chain links TRBV29-1 to TRBJ1-2; D is possibly TRBD1 (6 bases). Trimming stripped 6 bases from V and 4 bases from J, with 12 bases between. The CDR3 is 12 residues long. CDR1 is SQVTM and CDR2 is ANQGSEA in the germline V gene.

In this sample, this clone turned up a few times. The V gene is TRBV28, the J gene TRBJ2-7; 10 positions agree with TRBD1. Losses at the gene ends were 5 bases for V and 1 base for J; bases not matched to a gene: 11. CDR1 MDHEN and CDR2 SYDVKM come from the germline V gene. The CDR3 runs 17 residues. The CDR3 region is CASSLLPGQGPSYEQYF. The CDR3 nucleotides are TGTGCCAGCAGTCTTTTACCGGGACAGGGGCCTTCCTACGAGCAGTACTTC.

This clone was observed a few times. The chain couples TRBV5-1 to TRBJ2-7; D may be TRBD2 (6 bases). Trimming left V 1 base short and J 6 bases short, with 8 bases between. This CDR3 has 12 residues. Germline V lookup: CDR1 SGHRS, CDR2 YFSETQ. The CDR3 region is CASSLSTSEQYF. The CDR3, as DNA: TGCGCCAGCAGCTTGTCGACTAGCGAGCAGTACTTC.

The V gene is TRBV7-8, the J gene TRBJ1-4, with 11 positions matching TRBD1. This CDR3 has 14 residues. Germline values: CDR1 SGHVS, CDR2 FQNEAQ. V shed 5 bases, J shed 5 bases, and the junction held 1 base outside the gene matches. The CDR3 bases are TGTGCCAGCAGCCGGGACAGGGGGAATGAAAAACTGTTTTTT. Amino acids: CASSRDRGNEKLFF.

This sequence joins TRBV7-9 and TRBJ1-2; D is uncertain. Per germline, CDR1 SEHNR and CDR2 FQNEAQ (reference sequence). The CDR3 consists of 13 residues. Trimming cost V 1 base and J 4 bases, with 7 bases left between them. The CDR3, as DNA: TGTGCCAGCAGCTTAGAGGCAGCCTATGGCTACACCTTC. It yields the protein CASSLEAAYGYTF.

V gene TRBV4-2 combines with J gene TRBJ1-5, with 9 bases matching TRBD1. V lost 0 bases to trimming and J lost 3 bases; unmatched junction nucleotides: 6. The germline V gene encodes CDR1 LGHNA and CDR2 YNFKEQ. This CDR3 has 17 residues. CDR3 sequence (DNA): TGTGCCAGCAGCCAAGATCTGGGACAGGGTCACAATCAGCCCCAGCATTTT. Its translation: CASSQDLGQGHNQPQHF.

The V gene is TRBV9, the J gene TRBJ2-5; D unclear. V lost 4 bases and J 2 bases, leaving 15 bases between the germline ends. The CDR3 has 15 residues. Germline V CDR1 and CDR2: SGDLS, YYNGEE. For the CDR3, the DNA is TGTGCCAGCAGCTCCCCCCAGCCGGGTCAAGAGACCCAGTACTTC. Its protein is CASSSPQPGQETQYF.

At least ten counts were recorded for this clone. As DNA, the CDR3 is TGTGCCAGCAGCCAGCGACAGGGAATAAACGAGCAGTACTTC. The encoded protein is CASSQRQGINEQYF. V gene TRBV14 combines with J gene TRBJ2-7, with 7 bases identical to TRBD1. Trimming cost V 3 bases and J 5 bases; bases outside gene matches: 7. The length of the CDR3 is 14 residues. Germline CDR1 and CDR2: SGHDN and FVKESK.

The V and J genes are TRBV21-1 and TRBJ2-7; the table names TRBD2, a call not compared with the DNA. TRBV21-1 is assigned pseudogene status. The CDR3 runs 14 residues. Written as DNA, the CDR3 is TGTGCCAGCCTTCAACGGGCGGGGTACTACGAGCAGTACTTC. It specifies CASLQRAGYYEQYF.

In this sample, this clone turned up a few times. The V and J genes are TRBV5-1 and TRBJ2-7, with D uncertain. CDR3 size: 12 residues. The germline CDR1 and CDR2 sequences are SGHRS and YFSETQ. Trimming pared 2 bases from V and 3 bases from J, leaving 6 bases between. The DNA of the CDR3 is TGCGCCAGCAGCTTTAATAGCTACGAGCAGTACTTC. Protein sequence: CASSFNSYEQYF. The full variable domain, completed using reference TRBV5-1 and TRBJ2-7, is KAGVTQTPRYLIKTRGQQVTLSCSPISGHRSVSWYQQTPGQGLQFLFEYFSETQRNKGNFPGRFSGRQFSNSRSEMNVSTLELGDSALYLCASSFNSYEQYFGPGTRLTVT.

The gene calls are TRBV2 and TRBJ2-7; 11 bases align to TRBD2. Germline V gene data show CDR1 as SNHLY and CDR2 as FYNNEI. This CDR3 is 16 amino acids long. J gave up 2 bases and V 1 base, and 4 bases lay outside the gene matches. CDR3 DNA: TGTGCCAGCAGTGAAGAGAGACTAGCGGGGACCTACGAGCAGTACTTC. This encodes CASSEERLAGTYEQYF.

In this sample, this clone turned up a few times. This chain links TRBV28 with TRBJ2-1; 9 bases line up with TRBD2. Germline values: CDR1 MDHEN, CDR2 SYDVKM. This CDR3 has 14 amino acids. V was pared by 6 bases and J by 7 bases, with 7 bases of the junction left unmatched. The CDR3 loop is CASSRGGRENEQFF. The CDR3 DNA reads as TGTGCCAGCAGCCGGGGCGGGAGGGAGAATGAGCAGTTCTTC.

V usage is TRBV11-1 and J usage is TRBJ2-7, with 7 bases matching TRBD1. Germline loops: CDR1 SGHAT, CDR2 FQDESV (reference sequence). The CDR3 sequence is 15 residues long. Trimming removed 0 bases from V and 3 bases from J; junction bases left unmatched: 5. The CDR3 is CASSLAGTAIYEQYF. The DNA for the CDR3 is TGTGCCAGCAGCTTAGCGGGGACAGCGATCTACGAGCAGTACTTC.